The present entry profiles one TCR beta chain with its context. CDR3 regions of TCR beta were amplified from RNA transcripts. Second-round multiplex PCR came after first-round RT-PCR with HTBI primers. In TCRdb, the multiplex PCR reads were re-called with MiXCR into one record per CDR3 protein. The repertoire holds about 640,000 distinct CDR3 sequences, with about 41% as singletons. The sample belongs to a study of Graves' ophthalmopathy and Graves' hyperthyroidism. Study summary: Ahead of any treatment, peripheral blood was obtained at the initial diagnosis.

Orbital computed tomography and thyroid ultrasound, along with TRAb, serum thyroxine and clinical symptoms, underpinned diagnosis. Germline V lookup: CDR1 SGHKS, CDR2 YYEKEE (reference sequence). CDR3 length: 13 amino acids. V dropped 7 bases and J dropped 5 bases, with 10 bases sitting between them. Sequenced input: peripheral blood. V is TRBV5-5 and J is TRBJ1-6; possibly TRBD1 for D (5 bases). The sequence came from an adult man with Graves' ophthalmopathy. CDR3 bases: TGTGCCAGCTCACGGGGGGATAATTCACCCCTCCACTTT. Translated, it gives CASSRGDNSPLHF. Complete variable domain (other parts from reference TRBV5-5 and TRBJ1-6): DAGVTQSPTHLIKTRGQQVTLRCSPISGHKSVSWYQQVLGQGPQFIFQYYEKEERGRGNFPDRFSARQFPNYSSELNVNALLLGDSALYLCASSRGDNSPLHFGNGTRLTVT.